This T cell receptor beta chain emerged from a study of radiotherapy plus CTLA-4 blockade in lung cancer. Study-level results: After treatment with radiotherapy plus ipilimumab, TCR clones that came from the tumor expanded in blood.

This table comes from immunoSEQ multiplex PCR, and its TCRdb copy is limited to in-frame clones, with some not included. The sample yields 40,000 to 45,000 clones, about two thirds seen once. This clone was counted only a few times. Its antigen remains unknown. After removal of 7 bases from V and 4 bases from J, the junction contained 8 bases not matched to a gene. Germline CDR1 and CDR2: SQVTM and ANQGSEA. This CDR3 is built from 13 residues. The genes are TRBV29-1 and TRBJ1-1, with 8 bases that match TRBD1. The clonotype originates from a human donor with non-small cell lung cancer who had a partial response to radiotherapy plus ipilimumab. Material: peripheral blood, obtained from a patient treated with radiotherapy plus ipilimumab. CDR3 in amino acids: CSAGQGGGTEAFF. CDR3 DNA: TGCAGCGCCGGACAGGGAGGGGGCACTGAAGCTTTCTTT. Supplemented by reference TRBV29-1 and TRBJ1-1, the full variable domain reads SAVISQKPSRDICQRGTSLTIQCQVDSQVTMMFWYRQQPGQSLTLIATANQGSEATYESGFVIDKFPISRPNLTFSTLTVSNMSPEDSSIYLCSAGQGGGTEAFFGQGTRLTVV.